Listed here are 22 T cell receptor beta chains from one sample, sequenced in a study of PD-1 blockade in classical Hodgkin lymphoma. Sequencing was performed with immunoSEQ multiplex PCR; in TCRdb, only in-frame clones are kept and a portion is missing. The profile covers more than 9,500 clones, with 84% appearing a single time and around two fifths taken by the ten largest. Brentuximab vedotin exposure varied, and every patient relapsed after autologous stem cell transplantation. Applied to thawed PBMCs, magnetic negative selection was the method used to isolate CD8+ T cells. Sequences were derived from CD8+ T cells from blood, sampled at baseline. These TCRs come from a human donor with classical Hodgkin lymphoma.

The V gene is TRBV19, the J gene TRBJ2-6; TRBD1 matches at 8 bases. The CDR3 totals 18 residues. The germline V gene has CDR1 LNHDA and CDR2 SQIVND (reference sequence). The trim removed 4 bases at V and 0 bases at J, leaving 8 bases unmatched. The CDR3 sequence: CASSTPGQEISGANVLTF. The DNA for the CDR3 is TGTGCCAGTAGTACTCCGGGACAGGAGATCTCTGGGGCCAACGTCCTGACTTTC.

This chain links TRBV29-1 with TRBJ2-5; TRBD2 might be the D (7 bases). With 3 bases removed from V and 5 bases from J, the gap between germline ends came to 16 bases. This CDR3 comprises 14 residues. CDR1 and CDR2 (germline): SQVTM, ANQGSEA. CDR3 residues: CSVDGRQGRETQYF. CDR3 sequence (DNA): TGCAGCGTTGACGGGAGGCAGGGGCGGGAGACCCAGTACTTC.

This chain connects TRBV19 to TRBJ1-2, with TRBD1 identical over 12 bases. The CDR3 contains 16 residues. Trimming took 3 bases from V and 5 from J; bases not matched to a gene: 7. Per the germline V gene, CDR1 is LNHDA and CDR2 is SQIVND (reference sequence). The chain's CDR3 is CASSIGTGGARYGYTF. The CDR3, as DNA: TGTGCCAGTAGTATCGGGACAGGGGGCGCGAGATATGGCTACACCTTC. The full variable domain, completed using reference TRBV19 and TRBJ1-2, is DGGITQSPKYLFRKEGQNVTLSCEQNLNHDAMYWYRQDPGQGLRLIYYSQIVNDFQKGDIAEGYSVSREKKESFPLTVTSAQKNPTAFYLCASSIGTGGARYGYTFGSGTRLTVV.

Regarding this clone: A read error may account for a junction end that differs from germline. This chain joins TRBV7-2 and TRBJ2-2, with D tentatively TRBD2 (5 bases). The CDR3 is 15 residues long. Germline V CDR1 and CDR2: SGHTA, FQGNSA. CDR3 residues: CASSLGTANTGELFF. The CDR3 nucleotides are TGTGCCAGCAGCTTAGGGACTGCGAATACCGGGGAGCTGTTTTTT. Drawing the rest from reference TRBV7-2 and TRBJ2-2, the complete variable domain is GAGVSQSPSNKVTEKGKDVELRCDPISGHTALYWYRQSLGQGLEFLIYFQGNSAPDKSGLPSDRFSAERTGGSVSTLTIQRTQQEDSAVYLCASSLGTANTGELFFGEGSRLTVL.

V usage is TRBV14 and J usage is TRBJ2-5, with TRBD1 matching over 7 bases. V lost 0 bases, J lost 1 base, and 5 bases stayed unmatched. CDR1 SGHDN and CDR2 FVKESK come from the germline V gene. The CDR3 is made up of 16 amino acids. CDR3 bases: TGTGCCAGCAGCCAAGATCCGGGACAGCGCCAAGAGACCCAGTACTTC. Protein product: CASSQDPGQRQETQYF.

The chain is built from TRBV19 and TRBJ1-1; perhaps TRBD1 as D (5 bases). Germline CDR1 is LNHDA and CDR2 is SQIVND (reference sequence). The V and J ends lost 3 bases and 5 bases respectively, with 16 bases between them. There are 15 residues in the CDR3. The CDR3 region has the DNA TGTGCCAGTAGTATTGTGGGGCAGGGCTGGACTGAAGCTTTCTTT. It specifies CASSIVGQGWTEAFF.

The chain uses TRBV7-9 and TRBJ2-1, with TRBD2 matching 10 bases. The CDR3 is 18 residues long. J lost 8 bases, V lost 5 bases, and 18 bases had no gene match. Looked up from germline, CDR1 is SEHNR and CDR2 is FQNEAQ (reference sequence). CDR3: CASSPRSSGSPPSDEQFF. CDR3 DNA sequence: TGTGCCAGCAGCCCCCGTTCTAGCGGGAGTCCCCCCTCGGATGAGCAGTTCTTC.

The chain is built from TRBV5-6 and TRBJ2-7, with D tentatively TRBD1 (6 bases). The CDR3 spans 17 residues. Trimming shortened V by 3 bases and J by 1 base, and 20 bases separated the two germline ends. Germline V gene lookup returns CDR1 SGHDT and CDR2 YYEEEE. CDR3 nucleotides: TGTGCCAGCAGCTCCAACCTGGACAGATCTTTTTCCTACGAGCAGTACTTC. Its protein product is CASSSNLDRSFSYEQYF.

This clone appeared a single time. The chain is built from TRBV7-9 and TRBJ2-3; maybe TRBD2 (6 bases). Germline V gene lookup returns CDR1 SEHNR and CDR2 FQNEAQ (reference sequence). The CDR3 has 16 amino acids. Trimming left V 5 bases short and J 0 bases short, with 15 bases between. The CDR3 protein is CASSRLASGSTDTQYF. The DNA of the CDR3 is TGTGCCAGCAGCCGACTGGCCAGCGGGAGCACAGATACGCAGTATTTT.

This clone has a single count. The rearrangement links TRBV9 to TRBJ2-7, with D possibly called TRBD1 or TRBD2 (5 bases each). Trimming shortened V by 6 bases and J by 2 bases, and 18 bases separated the two germline ends. CDR1 SGDLS and CDR2 YYNGEE come from the germline V gene. The CDR3 covers 15 residues. CDR3 nucleotides: TGTGCCAGCACCTCGTTTGGGACCATAACCTACGAGCAGTACTTC. Amino acids: CASTSFGTITYEQYF.

This clone has a handful of counts. This chain links TRBV6-1 with TRBJ1-1; perhaps TRBD1 as D (6 bases). The CDR3 length is 14 residues. The V and J ends lost 2 bases and 6 bases respectively, with 13 bases between them. Germline CDR1 reads MNHNS; CDR2 reads SASEGT. This chain's CDR3 is CASSESAYRAEAFF. The CDR3 nucleotides are TGTGCCAGCAGTGAAAGCGCCTACAGGGCTGAAGCTTTCTTT.

The chain has TRBV7-6 and TRBJ2-7; possible D gene TRBD2, 6 bases. The germline gives CDR1 SGHVS, CDR2 FNYEAQ. The V end lost 1 base, the J end lost 3 bases, and 16 bases lay between the germline ends. The CDR3 is made up of 16 amino acids. The CDR3 reads CASSLGEGRQDYEQYF. For the CDR3, the DNA is TGTGCCAGCAGCTTAGGGGAAGGGAGGCAGGACTACGAGCAGTACTTC.

This clone appeared a single time. The chain employs TRBV6-5 and TRBJ2-5, with TRBD2 matching 9 bases. CDR1 is MNHEY and CDR2 is SVGAGI in the germline V gene. The CDR3 sequence is 15 residues long. Losses at the gene ends were 2 bases for V and 5 bases for J; bases not matched to a gene: 6. The CDR3 region is CASSYGGRAGETQYF. The CDR3, as DNA: TGTGCCAGCAGTTACGGCGGGAGGGCGGGTGAGACCCAGTACTTC.

This chain joins TRBV19 and TRBJ2-7; D gene ambiguous. CDR3 length: 13 amino acids. The germline V gene has CDR1 LNHDA and CDR2 SQIVND (reference sequence). V was clipped by 1 base and J by 2 bases, with 6 bases between them. In DNA, the CDR3 is TGTGCCAGTAGTATAGGAGTCGCCTACGAGCAGTACTTC. This translates into CASSIGVAYEQYF.

CDR3 amino acids: CASSSPTRQGENYEQYF. The CDR3 coding sequence is TGTGCCAGCAGCTCCCCAACAAGACAGGGGGAAAACTACGAGCAGTACTTC. This chain links TRBV7-8 with TRBJ2-7; 9 nucleotides line up with TRBD1. From germline, CDR1 is SGHVS and CDR2 FQNEAQ. This CDR3 comprises 17 residues. V shed 4 bases, J shed 3 bases, and the junction held 13 bases outside the gene matches. Full variable domain (remainder filled in from reference TRBV7-8 and TRBJ2-7): GAGVSQSPRYKVAKRGQDVALRCDPISGHVSLFWYQQALGQGPEFLTYFQNEAQLDKSGLPSDRFFAERPEGSVSTLKIQRTQQEDSAVYLCASSSPTRQGENYEQYFGPGTRLTVT.

The J gene is TRBJ2-3, the V gene TRBV7-9; tentative D call: TRBD1 (5 bases). The CDR3 has 15 amino acids. The V and J ends lost 6 bases and 0 bases respectively, with 13 bases between them. Germline assignment: CDR1 SEHNR and CDR2 FQNEAQ (reference sequence). This chain's CDR3 is CASSLTGSSTDTQYF. Written as DNA, the CDR3 is TGTGCCAGCAGTTTAACAGGATCTAGCACAGATACGCAGTATTTT.

DNA for the CDR3: TGTGCCAGCAGCTTCGACCCATCCTACGAGCAGTACTTC. Its protein is CASSFDPSYEQYF. The chain has TRBV7-6 and TRBJ2-7; D remains ambiguous. This CDR3 has 13 amino acids. Germline CDR1 is SGHVS and CDR2 is FNYEAQ. Between the trimmed V and J ends, which lost 3 bases and 1 base, there was a span of 7 bases.

The CDR3 is CASSQEEGISYNEQFF. In DNA form, the CDR3 reads TGCGCCAGCAGCCAAGAAGAAGGGATCTCCTACAATGAGCAGTTCTTC. J is TRBJ2-1 and V is TRBV4-1; D call uncertain. Germline assignment: CDR1 MGHRA and CDR2 YSYEKL. The CDR3 consists of 16 residues. V lost 0 bases and J lost 0, with 9 bases in between.

This clone came up a few times. The rearrangement uses TRBV7-9 and TRBJ2-1; 11 bases fit TRBD1. The CDR3 has 17 amino acids. The germline CDR1 and CDR2 sequences are SEHNR and FQNEAQ (reference sequence). V shed 5 bases, J shed 6 bases, and the junction held 12 bases outside the gene matches. CDR3: CASSPRDRGIGGNEQFF. The CDR3 nucleotides read TGTGCCAGCAGCCCACGGGACAGGGGGATTGGAGGCAATGAGCAGTTCTTC. The full variable domain, completed using reference TRBV7-9 and TRBJ2-1, is DTGVSQNPRHKITKRGQNVTFRCDPISEHNRLYWYRQTLGQGPEFLTYFQNEAQLEKSRLLSDRFSAERPKGSFSTLEIQRTEQGDSAMYLCASSPRDRGIGGNEQFFGPGTRLTVL.

The rearrangement uses TRBV11-3 and TRBJ1-2, with D perhaps matching TRBD1 (5 bases). The germline V gene encodes CDR1 SGHNT and CDR2 YENEEA. The CDR3 is made up of 15 amino acids. V shed 1 base and J shed 4 bases, with 13 bases lying between them. CDR3: CASSLGLDRVYGYTF. In DNA form, the CDR3 reads TGTGCCAGCAGCTTAGGGCTAGACAGAGTCTATGGCTACACCTTC.

The rearrangement uses TRBV2 and TRBJ2-1; 8 nucleotides align to TRBD2. Losses at the gene ends were 6 bases for V and 5 bases for J; bases not matched to a gene: 12. From germline, CDR1 is SNHLY and CDR2 FYNNEI. The CDR3 contains 16 residues. Written as DNA, the CDR3 is TGTGCCAGCAGCCTCTGGTTAGCGGGGAAAAACAATGAGCAGTTCTTC. Translation gives CASSLWLAGKNNEQFF.

The CDR3 region is CAWSGTASLYEQYF. The CDR3 DNA reads TGTGCCTGGAGTGGGACAGCAAGTTTATACGAGCAGTACTTC. The gene calls are TRBV30 and TRBJ2-7, with a possible D match to TRBD1 (6 bases). Per germline, CDR1 GTSNPN and CDR2 SVGIG (reference sequence). The CDR3 covers 14 residues. V gave up 1 base and J gave up 4 bases, with 14 bases separating them.